Below are 16 T cell receptor beta chains sequenced from a single sample in a study of CD8 T cells in Susac syndrome. With random hexamers, roughly 0.5 to 1 ug RNA was reverse transcribed. TCRdb reanalysed the immunoSEQ multiplex PCR reads using MiXCR and keeps one entry per CDR3 protein. The top ten hold less than 0.3% of the sample, which has around 18,000 distinct CDR3 sequences, roughly 95% seen once. Sequenced input: CD8+ T cells from PBMCs. The receptors were gathered from a human donor in good health.

This chain uses TRBV30 with TRBJ1-1, with 9 bases identical to TRBD1. The germline CDR1 and CDR2 sequences are GTSNPN and SVGIG (reference sequence). The CDR3 extends over 15 amino acids. V lost 1 base to trimming and J lost 5 bases; unmatched junction nucleotides: 8. Here the CDR3 reads CAWSDGTGFGTEAFF. CDR3 sequence (DNA): TGTGCCTGGAGTGACGGGACAGGGTTCGGAACTGAAGCTTTCTTT.

The J gene is TRBJ2-3, the V gene TRBV9; TRBD2 matches 11 bases. CDR1 is SGDLS, CDR2 YYNGEE, per germline. Losses at the gene ends were 2 bases for V and 6 bases for J; bases not matched to a gene: 8. The CDR3 spans 16 residues. The CDR3 DNA sequence: TGTGCCAGCAGCGTTACTAGCGGGAGATCCTCGGATACGCAGTATTTT. Translation: CASSVTSGRSSDTQYF. The complete variable domain, with remaining parts taken from reference TRBV9 and TRBJ2-3, reads DSGVTQTPKHLITATGQRVTLRCSPRSGDLSVYWYQQSLDQGLQFLIQYYNGEERAKGNILERFSAQQFPDLHSELNLSSLELGDSALYFCASSVTSGRSSDTQYFGPGTRLTVL.

The chain couples TRBV12-3 or TRBV12-4 to TRBJ2-2; possible D gene TRBD2, 5 bases. The CDR3 contains 14 residues. V lost 2 bases to trimming and J lost 5 bases, with 9 bases between them. CDR3 in DNA: TGTGCCAGCAGTTTACCGGGAATGACCGGGGAGCTGTTTTTT. Amino acids: CASSLPGMTGELFF.

The gene calls are TRBV12-5 and TRBJ2-7; 8 bases fit TRBD1. Germline V gene sequence: CDR1 LGHNT, CDR2 FRNRAP. CDR3 length: 13 residues. V lost 1 base, J lost 6 bases, and 2 bases stayed unmatched. The CDR3 sequence is CASGLDRGAEQYV. CDR3 nucleotide sequence: TGTGCTAGTGGTTTGGACAGGGGGGCCGAGCAGTACGTC.

The V call is TRBV3-1, the J call TRBJ2-5; 8 nucleotides align to TRBD2. This CDR3 has 14 amino acids. Germline V gene data show CDR1 as LGHDT and CDR2 as YNNKEL (reference sequence). V shed 8 bases and J 0 bases; nucleotides not matched to a gene: 5. The CDR3 coding sequence is TGTGCCAGCGTGGAGCGGGAGAACCAAGAGACCCAGTACTTC. As protein: CASVERENQETQYF.

This chain joins TRBV5-1 and TRBJ2-6; tentatively, D is TRBD1 (5 bases). This CDR3 contains 19 residues. Trimming cost V 0 bases and J 1 base, with 17 bases left between them. Germline loops: CDR1 SGHRS, CDR2 YFSETQ. This CDR3 reads CASSLAVWAGFSGANVLTF. The CDR3 bases are TGCGCCAGCAGCTTGGCCGTTTGGGCAGGGTTTTCTGGGGCCAACGTCCTGACTTTC.

The rearrangement joins TRBV27 to TRBJ2-6; D gene unclear. V was shortened by 3 bases and J by 0 bases, with 9 bases between the two germline ends. The V gene's germline CDR1 is MNHEY and CDR2 SMNVEV (reference sequence). The CDR3 is 16 residues long. The CDR3 region is CASSLGGTSGANVLTF. The CDR3 nucleotides read TGTGCCAGCAGTTTGGGCGGCACCTCTGGGGCCAACGTCCTGACTTTC. Full variable domain (missing parts from reference TRBV27 and TRBJ2-6): EAQVTQNPRYLITVTGKKLTVTCSQNMNHEYMSWYRQDPGLGLRQIYYSMNVEVTDKGDVPEGYKVSRKEKRNFPLILESPSPNQTSLYFCASSLGGTSGANVLTFGAGSRLTVL.

V and J are TRBV7-3 and TRBJ2-3, with TRBD1 matching 11 bases. Germline trimming cut 5 bases from V and 6 bases from J; bases unmatched to any gene: 10. The length of the CDR3 is 16 residues. Germline V lookup: CDR1 SGHTA, CDR2 FQGTGA. CDR3 DNA sequence: TGTGCCAGCAGCCCCACCGTGGGACAGGGGGTGGATACGCAGTATTTT. Amino acid sequence: CASSPTVGQGVDTQYF.

V usage is TRBV15 and J usage is TRBJ2-7; TRBD1 agrees at 9 bases. The CDR3 is made up of 14 amino acids. V was clipped by 1 base and J by 4 bases; unmatched bases: 2. Germline V gene sequence: CDR1 LNHNV, CDR2 YYDKDF (reference sequence). This CDR3 is CATSRGGQGYEQYV. The CDR3 DNA is TGTGCCACCAGCAGAGGAGGACAGGGGTACGAGCAGTACGTC.

The chain carries TRBV5-4 and TRBJ2-1, with D perhaps TRBD2 (5 bases). Per the germline V gene, CDR1 is SGHNT and CDR2 is YYREEE (reference sequence). CDR3 length: 14 amino acids. The ends were cut back, 0 bases at V and 6 bases at J, with 10 bases in the middle. CDR3 loop: CASSLGLALNEQFF. CDR3 nucleotides: TGTGCCAGCAGCTTGGGGCTAGCACTCAATGAGCAGTTCTTC.

The gene calls are TRBV7-9 and TRBJ2-3; no reliable D call. The germline V gene has CDR1 SEHNR and CDR2 FQNEAQ (reference sequence). Trimming cost V 0 bases and J 0 bases, with 4 bases left between them. The CDR3 contains 14 residues. CDR3 loop: CASSLASSTDTQYF. CDR3 coding DNA: TGTGCCAGCAGCTTAGCTAGCAGCACAGATACGCAGTATTTT.

The rearrangement joins TRBV24-1 to TRBJ2-1; D tentatively fits TRBD1 or TRBD2 (5 bases each). Between the trimmed V and J ends, which lost 5 bases and 2 bases, there was a span of 12 bases. The germline CDR1 and CDR2 sequences are KGHDR and SFDVKD. The CDR3 contains 15 residues. DNA of the CDR3: TGTGCCACCAGTGCCGCCGTGGGGGCCTACAATGAGCAGTTCTTC. Its protein product is CATSAAVGAYNEQFF.

The chain combines TRBV13 with TRBJ2-3, with a tentative D call TRBD1 (6 bases). V was trimmed by 5 bases and J by 0 bases, leaving 15 bases between them. Germline CDR1 PRHDT, CDR2 FYEKMQ (reference sequence). CDR3 length: 16 residues. CDR3 in amino acids: CASSDMTGRSTDTQYF. Written as DNA, the CDR3 is TGTGCCAGCAGCGATATGACAGGCCGTAGCACAGATACGCAGTATTTT.

This clonotype turned up a few times. The chain joins TRBV7-9 to TRBJ2-5; a possible D gene is TRBD1 (6 bases). Germline values: CDR1 SEHNR, CDR2 FQNEAQ (reference sequence). V gave up 4 bases and J gave up 2 bases, with 14 bases separating them. The CDR3 covers 15 residues. The CDR3 DNA follows: TGTGCCAGCAGCTCGACAATTGGACAGCAAGAGACCCAGTACTTC. Translating it yields CASSSTIGQQETQYF.

V gene TRBV14 combines with J gene TRBJ2-5; 9 nucleotides match TRBD1. Germline trimming cut 5 bases from V and 5 bases from J; bases unmatched to any gene: 9. The CDR3 is 15 amino acids. Germline V gene sequence: CDR1 SGHDN, CDR2 FVKESK. CDR3 amino acids: CASSATGGAGETQYF. CDR3 nucleotide sequence: TGTGCCAGCAGCGCAACAGGGGGCGCAGGGGAGACCCAGTACTTC.

This chain joins TRBV20-1 and TRBJ2-1; 10 positions match TRBD2. In germline, CDR1 is DFQATT, CDR2 SNEGSKA (reference sequence). The CDR3 has 16 amino acids. Trimming at V came to 0 bases and at J to 8 bases, leaving 10 bases not matched to a gene. CDR3 amino acids: CSARDFPSGGPYEQFF. As DNA, the CDR3 is TGCAGTGCTAGAGATTTCCCTAGCGGGGGCCCCTATGAGCAGTTCTTC.